A selection of T cell receptor beta chains follows, all from one sample in a study of blood T cell repertoires in COVID-19. Profiled with immunoSEQ multiplex PCR; TCRdb holds only in-frame clones, not every one. The table records about 310,000 clones, approximately 85% of them present only once. Sequenced: PBMCs or T cells enriched from blood (not recorded which). The receptors originated from a man younger than 40 who had recovered from COVID-19. The conserved cysteine and the conserved F or W are not part of the CDR3 here.

V	J	CDR3
TRBV4-2	TRBJ2-3	ASSQAQRGDTDTQY
TRBV2	TRBJ2-3	ASGAETDTQY
TRBV5-8	TRBJ2-7	ASIPAGLLAGAAVAYEQY
TRBV29-1	TRBJ2-2	SWGQGGYTGELF
TRBV3-1/TRBV3-2	TRBJ2-7	ASSPPGRGGLEQY
TRBV3-1/TRBV3-2	TRBJ1-4	ASSQTTGGWEKLF
TRBV7-8	TRBJ1-5	ASSSTGRQPQH
TRBV7-9	TRBJ2-3	AGPPASGGAGTDTQY
TRBV18	TRBJ1-2	ASSPNRALTNYGYT
TRBV18	TRBJ1-2	ASSPEREEGYT
TRBV9	TRBJ1-5	ASSTGVGDQPQH
TRBV6-6	TRBJ2-7	ASSYGRTSGNEQY
TRBV27	TRBJ1-6	ASSLYVRGYNSPLH
TRBV6-5	TRBJ1-1	ASSYDRGVGEAF
TRBV3-1/TRBV3-2	TRBJ1-5	ASSPAGTGVSQPQH
TRBV11-2	TRBJ2-7	ASSSTRGRKTYEQY
TRBV3-1/TRBV3-2	TRBJ2-1	ASSRTGLVEGNEQF
TRBV12-3/TRBV12-4	TRBJ1-2	ASSWGQDHGYT
TRBV19	TRBJ1-2	ASSIGRQVLYGYT
TRBV4-1	TRBJ1-2	ASSHYPGTDLYGYT
TRBV30	TRBJ1-4	AWSVRAGGGDEKLF
TRBV20-1	TRBJ1-3	SARQGNTIY
TRBV13	TRBJ1-4	ASSLVQGKGGEKLF
TRBV6-5	TRBJ1-1	ASSYSAGQMNTEAF
TRBV29-1	TRBJ1-2	SVEAQGQHYGYT
TRBV5-6	TRBJ2-3	ASSPGTSGGDTQY
TRBV6-4	TRBJ1-4	ASSGQGQGHEKLF
TRBV2	TRBJ1-5	ASSRDNQPQH
TRBV7-5	TRBJ1-6	ARSSNRVYNSPLH
TRBV4-2	TRBJ1-3	ASSLTTGTGGGNTIY
TRBV2	TRBJ2-7	ASNRAFVYEQY
TRBV6-5	TRBJ1-4	ASSTGGAGEKLF
TRBV11-2	TRBJ2-2	ASSLKGLAGGGATGELF
TRBV7-2	TRBJ2-3	ASSWRLVPSTDTQY
TRBV27	TRBJ2-2	ASSLGTGKDTGELF
TRBV9	TRBJ1-6	ASSPQSYGDSPLH
TRBV2	TRBJ1-2	ASSEQGRFGGYT
TRBV19	TRBJ1-2	ASSIEWGGYGYT
TRBV7-7	TRBJ2-5	ASSTDPVRGTQY
TRBV27	TRBJ2-3	ASRISRAGTDTQY
TRBV7-2	TRBJ1-2	ASRPSRINYGYT
TRBV6-4	TRBJ2-3	ASSDGLAADTQY
TRBV24-1	TRBJ1-2	ATSDAGYYGYT
TRBV15	TRBJ1-5	ATSMGGTKMREPQH
TRBV19	TRBJ2-3	ASSTGGFTDTQY
TRBV7-9	TRBJ2-7	ASSSFRTGIDEQY
TRBV19	TRBJ1-1	ASGVSGDTEAF
TRBV5-5	TRBJ1-5	ASSLARGSNRTQH
TRBV5-1	TRBJ2-2	ASSLTLTGELF
TRBV7-2	TRBJ2-6	ASSLGAGLLSGANVLT
TRBV5-5	TRBJ1-2	ASRPLLTENYGYT